The TCR beta chain described here comes from a study of blood T cells in healthy people across ages. Study results and limitations: TCR beta diversity per million T cells fell roughly linearly with age. Estimated diversity that came from one million T cells was considered an underestimate.

With V trimmed by 5 bases and J by 11 bases, 12 bases remained unmatched. CDR1 and CDR2 (germline): SEHNR, FQNEAQ (reference sequence). The CDR3 runs to 14 residues. Donors were healthy Caucasian individuals from Russia aged roughly 6 to 95. A second PCR, run for about 7 to 11 cycles, used a sample-barcoded 5' primer plus a J-beta primer mix. TCRdb itself ran the 5' RACE reads through MiXCR, one entry per CDR3 protein. Of 1.5 million to 2 million distinct CDR3 sequences in the sample, 40% to 55% are singletons; the top ten hold roughly 2.1%. With respect to this clonotype: Its antigen is still unknown.

The sequence was obtained from a woman in her forties in good health. J is TRBJ2-5 and V is TRBV7-9, with TRBD2 matching over 9 bases. Sequencing input: blood. The CDR3 nucleotides are TGTGCCAGCAGCCCGCCGGGACTAGCTCTTAAGCAGTACTTC. It is translated as CASSPPGLALKQYF. Complete variable domain (other parts from reference TRBV7-9 and TRBJ2-5): DTGVSQNPRHKITKRGQNVTFRCDPISEHNRLYWYRQTLGQGPEFLTYFQNEAQLEKSRLLSDRFSAERPKGSFSTLEIQRTEQGDSAMYLCASSPPGLALKQYFGPGTRLLVL.